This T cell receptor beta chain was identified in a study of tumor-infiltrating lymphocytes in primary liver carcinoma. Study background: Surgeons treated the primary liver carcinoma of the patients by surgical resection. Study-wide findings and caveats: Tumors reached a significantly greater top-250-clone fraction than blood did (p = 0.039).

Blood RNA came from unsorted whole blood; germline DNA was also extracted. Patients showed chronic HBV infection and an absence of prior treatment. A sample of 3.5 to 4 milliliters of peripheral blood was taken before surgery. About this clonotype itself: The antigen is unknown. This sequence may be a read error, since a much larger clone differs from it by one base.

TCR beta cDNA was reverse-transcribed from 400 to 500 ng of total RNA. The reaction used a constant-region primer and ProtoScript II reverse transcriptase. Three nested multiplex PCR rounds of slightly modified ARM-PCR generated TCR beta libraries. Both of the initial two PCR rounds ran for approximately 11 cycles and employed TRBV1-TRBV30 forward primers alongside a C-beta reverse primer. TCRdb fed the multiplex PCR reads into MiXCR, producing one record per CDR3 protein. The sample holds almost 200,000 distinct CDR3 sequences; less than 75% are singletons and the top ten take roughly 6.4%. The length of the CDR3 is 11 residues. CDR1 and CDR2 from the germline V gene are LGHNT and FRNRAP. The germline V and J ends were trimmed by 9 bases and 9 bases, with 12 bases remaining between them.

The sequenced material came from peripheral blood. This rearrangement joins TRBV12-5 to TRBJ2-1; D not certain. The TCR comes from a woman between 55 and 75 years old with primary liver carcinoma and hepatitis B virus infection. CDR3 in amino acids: CASTAAAEQFF. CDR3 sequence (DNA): TGTGCTAGCACCGCTGCGGCTGAGCAGTTCTTC.